Below are 4 T cell receptor beta chains sequenced from a single sample in a study of blood T cell repertoires in COVID-19. The repertoire was sequenced with immunoSEQ multiplex PCR; TCRdb's copy has only in-frame clones and lacks some. The table lists about 180,000 clones, 86% of them singletons. Material for sequencing was peripheral blood. Source of these receptors: a woman in her thirties with active or convalescent COVID-19.

This rearrangement joins TRBV2 to TRBJ2-1, with 12 bases that match TRBD2. Germline V gives CDR1 SNHLY, CDR2 FYNNEI. This CDR3 is built from 16 residues. With 4 bases clipped from V and 6 bases from J, the junction kept 7 bases outside the gene matches. CDR3 nucleotide sequence: TGTGCCAGCAGTGCTCTACTAGCGGGAGGACCCAATGAGCAGTTCTTC. Translated, it gives CASSALLAGGPNEQFF.

The chain uses TRBV5-5 and TRBJ1-1; the D is unclear. The ends were cut back, 2 bases at V and 3 bases at J, with 5 bases in the middle. Germline values: CDR1 SGHKS, CDR2 YYEKEE (reference sequence). The CDR3 extends over 12 amino acids. In DNA form, the CDR3 reads TGTGCCAGCAGCTTCGAGGACACTGAAGCTTTCTTT. Protein: CASSFEDTEAFF.

This rearrangement joins TRBV6-2 or TRBV6-3 to TRBJ1-6, with 9 bases that match TRBD1. Germline lookup yields CDR1 MNHEY and CDR2 SVGEGT. CDR3 length equals 16 residues. V lost 0 bases to trimming and J lost 4 bases; unmatched junction nucleotides: 1. CDR3 loop: CASSYSTGGYNSPLHF. DNA for the CDR3: TGTGCCAGCAGTTACTCGACAGGGGGATATAATTCACCCCTCCACTTT.

This chain links TRBV25-1 with TRBJ1-3; possible D gene TRBD1, 5 bases. Germline V gene sequence: CDR1 MGHDK, CDR2 SYGVNS. V lost 4 bases to trimming and J lost 3 bases, with 10 bases between them. The CDR3 runs 14 residues. The CDR3 DNA is TGTGCCAGCAGTGTGACAGCTGATGGAAACACCATATATTTT. It is translated as CASSVTADGNTIYF.